One and the same sample provided the 25 T cell receptor beta chains below, sequenced in a study of blood T cell repertoires in COVID-19. The table came from immunoSEQ multiplex PCR; TCRdb's copy has only in-frame clones and leaves some out. This table holds around 150,000 clones, 80% to 90% found once. Sequencing was carried out using PBMCs or T cells enriched from blood (not recorded which). These receptors were obtained from a woman in her fifties or sixties with acute COVID-19.

The genes are TRBV19 and TRBJ2-5, with 11 bases lining up with TRBD2. V lost 6 bases, J lost 5 bases, and 11 bases stayed unmatched. From germline, CDR1 is LNHDA and CDR2 SQIVND (reference sequence). CDR3 length equals 16 residues. CDR3 nucleotide sequence: TGTGCCAGTAGGGCCCTGACTAGCGGGATGACGGAGACCCAGTACTTC. Amino acid sequence: CASRALTSGMTETQYF.

The chain is built from TRBV28 and TRBJ1-1; tentatively, D is TRBD1 (6 bases). The CDR3 extends over 15 amino acids. V was pared by 7 bases and J by 5 bases, with 20 bases between. Germline V lookup: CDR1 MDHEN, CDR2 SYDVKM. CDR3 region: CASTLGDRRGTEAFF. The CDR3, as DNA: TGTGCCAGCACCCTAGGTGACAGGCGCGGAACTGAAGCTTTCTTT.

V is TRBV6-5 and J is TRBJ2-7; D is ambiguous. Germline CDR1 is MNHEY and CDR2 is SVGAGI. Trimming left V 10 bases short and J 6 bases short, with 19 bases between. This CDR3 region has 13 residues. CDR3 loop: CATSSFLVSEQYF. CDR3 bases: TGTGCCACCTCTTCCTTTCTAGTAAGCGAGCAGTACTTC.

The rearrangement links TRBV6-1 to TRBJ1-6; possibly TRBD1 for D (6 bases). Germline values: CDR1 MNHNS, CDR2 SASEGT. The germline V and J ends were trimmed by 7 bases and 10 bases, with 11 bases remaining between them. The CDR3 consists of 12 residues. CDR3 protein: CASTQGRSPLHF. CDR3 in DNA: TGTGCCAGCACACAGGGAAGATCACCCCTCCACTTT.

J is TRBJ1-2 and V is TRBV14, with no clear D. The CDR3 totals 14 residues. The germline gives CDR1 SGHDN, CDR2 FVKESK. V lost 1 base and J 2 bases, leaving 8 bases between the germline ends. The CDR3 coding sequence is TGTGCCAGCAGCCAAGTGGGCGGGAACTATGGCTACACCTTC. Translating gives CASSQVGGNYGYTF.

The chain couples TRBV6-1 to TRBJ2-2; a weak D match, TRBD2 (6 bases). The V and J ends lost 1 base and 1 base respectively, with 7 bases between them. The CDR3 runs 15 residues. Per the germline V gene, CDR1 is MNHNS and CDR2 is SASEGT. The CDR3 nucleotides read TGTGCCAGCAGTGAAGAAGCGGGGAACACCGGGGAGCTGTTTTTT. Amino acid sequence: CASSEEAGNTGELFF.

The chain has TRBV4-1 and TRBJ2-7, with TRBD2 as a possible D gene (6 bases). V gave up 1 base and J gave up 3 bases, with 10 bases separating them. The CDR3 covers 14 residues. In germline, CDR1 is MGHRA, CDR2 YSYEKL. As DNA, the CDR3 is TGCGCCAGCAGCCAAGGACTAGGGAACTACGAGCAGTACTTC. As protein: CASSQGLGNYEQYF.

The V call is TRBV4-3, the J call TRBJ2-5, with a possible D match to TRBD2 (6 bases). The germline V gene has CDR1 LGHNA and CDR2 YSLEER. Trimming removed 0 bases at V and 5 bases at J, with 13 bases between. This CDR3 spans 15 amino acids. CDR3 loop: CASSQEGGRRETQYF. CDR3 in DNA: TGCGCCAGCAGCCAAGAGGGGGGTCGTCGGGAGACCCAGTACTTC.

This clone was counted between two and nine times. The chain recombines TRBV18 with TRBJ1-2; D is possibly TRBD1 (5 bases). Germline CDR1 is KGHSH and CDR2 is LQKENI. This CDR3 is built from 12 residues. V was clipped by 3 bases and J by 8 bases, with 10 bases between them. CDR3: CASSPAGWGYTF. CDR3 coding DNA: TGTGCCAGCTCACCCGCAGGGTGGGGCTACACCTTC.

This sequence joins TRBV19 and TRBJ1-5, with 9 bases identical to TRBD1. V gave up 4 bases and J gave up 11 bases; unmatched junction bases: 6. The CDR3 contains 13 residues. CDR1 and CDR2 (germline): LNHDA, SQIVND (reference sequence). The chain's CDR3 is CASSNRDRETQHF. Here the CDR3 DNA reads TGTGCCAGTAGTAACCGGGACAGGGAGACCCAGCATTTT.

The chain has TRBV19 and TRBJ2-7, with TRBD2 identical over 8 bases. This CDR3 contains 12 residues. The germline CDR1 and CDR2 sequences are LNHDA and SQIVND (reference sequence). V lost 6 bases, J lost 5 bases, and 3 bases stayed unmatched. The CDR3 DNA is TGTGCCAGTAGCGCCGGGGGGGACGAGCAGTACTTC. This gives the protein CASSAGGDEQYF.

The genes are TRBV20-1 and TRBJ2-2; the D is unclear. V gave up 4 bases and J gave up 3 bases, with 3 bases separating them. The CDR3 sequence is 11 residues long. Germline CDR1 is DFQATT and CDR2 is SNEGSKA (reference sequence). CDR3 residues: CSATYTGELFF. The CDR3 bases are TGCAGTGCTACATACACCGGGGAGCTGTTTTTT.

The chain is built from TRBV10-3 and TRBJ1-4; TRBD1 matches 7 bases. Germline-derived CDR1 and CDR2 are ENHRY and SYGVKD. This CDR3 spans 15 amino acids. With 6 bases clipped from V and 1 base from J, the junction kept 5 bases outside the gene matches. The CDR3 loop reads CAISEGAETNEKLFF. The CDR3, as DNA: TGTGCCATCAGCGAGGGGGCGGAAACTAATGAAAAACTGTTTTTT.

This clone was seen only once. The chain recombines TRBV5-4 with TRBJ2-4; 11 nucleotides agree with TRBD2. The germline CDR1 and CDR2 sequences are SGHNT and YYREEE (reference sequence). V lost 4 bases to trimming and J lost 0 bases; unmatched junction nucleotides: 0. The CDR3 has 15 amino acids. CDR3 in DNA: TGTGCCAGCAGCACTAGCGGGAGAGCCAAAAACATTCAGTACTTC. Translating gives CASSTSGRAKNIQYF.

This clone has just a few counts. The rearrangement joins TRBV3-1 (or the pseudogene TRBV3-2) to TRBJ1-2, with 7 bases matching TRBD1. Germline CDR1 and CDR2: LGHDT and YNNKEL (reference sequence). V shed 0 bases and J 2 bases; nucleotides not matched to a gene: 6. The CDR3 consists of 16 residues. The CDR3 protein is CASSQDGDSSNYGYTF. CDR3 sequence (DNA): TGTGCCAGCAGCCAAGATGGGGACAGCTCAAACTATGGCTACACCTTC.

V gene TRBV10-3 combines with J gene TRBJ1-2, with a possible D match to TRBD1 (5 bases). Germline V CDR1 and CDR2: ENHRY, SYGVKD. The CDR3 length is 13 residues. V was cut by 4 bases and J by 0 bases, with 6 bases left in between. CDR3: CAISGQPNYGYTF. DNA of the CDR3: TGTGCCATCAGTGGACAGCCTAACTATGGCTACACCTTC.

The V call is TRBV5-1, the J call TRBJ2-1; TRBD2 matches at 9 bases. Germline assignment: CDR1 SGHRS and CDR2 YFSETQ. Losses at the gene ends were 2 bases for V and 7 bases for J; bases not matched to a gene: 10. The CDR3 runs to 16 residues. CDR3 in amino acids: CASSFRLAVPGNEQFF. In nucleotides, the CDR3 is TGCGCCAGCAGCTTCAGACTAGCGGTCCCTGGGAATGAGCAGTTCTTC.

The V call is TRBV5-1, the J call TRBJ1-2; TRBD1 is a possible D gene (6 bases). In germline, CDR1 is SGHRS, CDR2 YFSETQ. With 0 bases removed from V and 0 bases from J, the gap between germline ends came to 12 bases. The CDR3 is 16 residues long. The CDR3 protein is CASSLGTDRANYGYTF. In nucleotides, the CDR3 is TGCGCCAGCAGCTTGGGGACAGATAGAGCTAACTATGGCTACACCTTC.

The V and J genes are TRBV4-3 and TRBJ1-1; TRBD1 is a possible D gene (5 bases). V dropped 4 bases and J dropped 3 bases, with 15 bases sitting between them. CDR3 length equals 15 residues. In germline, CDR1 is LGHNA, CDR2 YSLEER. CDR3: CASSPGVLVDTEAFF. CDR3 DNA: TGCGCCAGCAGCCCGGGGGTTTTGGTGGACACTGAAGCTTTCTTT.

CDR3 DNA: TGTGCCAGTAGTGGTCGGACTAGCGGGAGGGCTGAGACCCAGTACTTC. Translating gives CASSGRTSGRAETQYF. The chain has TRBV19 and TRBJ2-5; TRBD2 aligns across 15 bases. Germline values: CDR1 LNHDA, CDR2 SQIVND (reference sequence). The CDR3 sequence is 16 residues long. J lost 5 bases, V lost 5 bases, and 6 bases had no gene match.

In DNA, the CDR3 is TGCGCCAGCAAGGGGTCCGGGACTACTATAGATACGCAGTATTTT. Protein product: CASKGSGTTIDTQYF. The V call is TRBV5-1, the J call TRBJ2-3; TRBD2 matches at 7 bases. With 6 bases clipped from V and 5 bases from J, the junction kept 12 bases outside the gene matches. This CDR3 has 15 residues. Germline loops: CDR1 SGHRS, CDR2 YFSETQ. Complete variable domain (other parts from reference TRBV5-1 and TRBJ2-3): KAGVTQTPRYLIKTRGQQVTLSCSPISGHRSVSWYQQTPGQGLQFLFEYFSETQRNKGNFPGRFSGRQFSNSRSEMNVSTLELGDSALYLCASKGSGTTIDTQYFGPGTRLTVL.

The chain carries TRBV5-4 and TRBJ2-3, with a weak D call TRBD2 (5 bases). The CDR3 is 15 residues long. With 4 bases removed from V and 1 base from J, the gap between germline ends came to 13 bases. Germline V CDR1 and CDR2: SGHNT, YYREEE (reference sequence). DNA of the CDR3: TGTGCCAGCAGCCCGCGCCCCGGGGGCACAGATACGCAGTATTTT. Amino acid sequence: CASSPRPGGTDTQYF.

The V gene is TRBV5-1, the J gene TRBJ2-1; a weak D match, TRBD2 (6 bases). Per the germline V gene, CDR1 is SGHRS and CDR2 is YFSETQ. CDR3 length: 16 amino acids. V was pared by 0 bases and J by 9 bases, with 19 bases between. CDR3 in amino acids: CASSLDPEGAGTEQFF. DNA for the CDR3: TGCGCCAGCAGCTTGGATCCTGAGGGCGCGGGAACTGAGCAGTTCTTC. Using reference TRBV5-1 and TRBJ2-1 for the parts outside the CDR3, the full variable domain is KAGVTQTPRYLIKTRGQQVTLSCSPISGHRSVSWYQQTPGQGLQFLFEYFSETQRNKGNFPGRFSGRQFSNSRSEMNVSTLELGDSALYLCASSLDPEGAGTEQFFGPGTRLTVL.

Here the CDR3 DNA reads TGTACTACTAGCGGGTCCTACGAGCAGTACTTC. Translation gives CTTSGSYEQYF. The rearrangement joins TRBV28 to TRBJ2-7, with TRBD2 matching over 9 bases. The CDR3 extends over 11 amino acids. Germline CDR1 MDHEN, CDR2 SYDVKM.

The chain links TRBV30 to TRBJ1-1; D is unresolved. The CDR3 totals 13 residues. Trimming stripped 2 bases from V and 0 bases from J, with 7 bases between. The V gene's germline CDR1 is GTSNPN and CDR2 SVGIG (reference sequence). The CDR3 loop reads CAWSRGMNTEAFF. CDR3 sequence (DNA): TGTGCCTGGAGTAGAGGGATGAACACTGAAGCTTTCTTT.